This T cell receptor beta chain was recovered during a study of cytomegalovirus exposure and HLA in healthy donors. Study-level background: Sequencing of 150 million to 200 million T cells in an earlier analysis found about 120 million unique TCR beta sequences. Caucasian-associated ancestry cluster membership applied to under 85% of approximately 400 genotyped donors.

Study observations and caveats: A prior analysis recorded that most TCR beta V segments were productive about 90% or about 30% of the time. After further analysis at a later stage, 16,951 TCR beta sequences were associated with HLA alleles at 0.05 false discovery rate.

60 Vbeta and 13 Jbeta primers were used in PCR. Measured with immunoSEQ multiplex PCR; TCRdb has only the in-frame clones, and not every one. The profile covers about 140,000 clones, with 79% appearing a single time and approximately 0.97% taken by the ten largest. CDR3 length equals 14 residues. CDR1 SGHNT and CDR2 YYREEE come from the germline V gene (reference sequence). Trimming at V came to 1 base and at J to 5 bases, leaving 3 bases not matched to a gene. This clone was seen a single time. Its antigen is as yet unknown. The sequence came from a young man in good health and CMV-seronegative. Sequencing was done on a sample of PBMCs. The genes are TRBV5-4 and TRBJ2-5, with 9 bases lining up with TRBD1. CDR3 residues: CASSLTGGRETQYF. Here the CDR3 DNA reads TGTGCCAGCAGCTTGACAGGGGGCAGGGAGACCCAGTACTTC. The whole variable domain, remainder taken from reference TRBV5-4 and TRBJ2-5, is ETGVTQSPTHLIKTRGQQVTLRCSSQSGHNTVSWYQQALGQGPQFIFQYYREEENGRGNFPPRFSGLQFPNYSSELNVNALELDDSALYLCASSLTGGRETQYFGPGTRLLVL.